These T cell receptor beta chains were read from a single sample in a study of blood T cell repertoires in COVID-19. The method was immunoSEQ multiplex PCR; TCRdb's version includes in-frame clones alone and lacks a portion of them. The sample includes about 94,000 clones, around 81% of them seen just once. The specimen sequenced was peripheral blood. These receptors all come from a man aged 60 to 69 with acute or convalescent COVID-19. The CDR3 runs from the conserved cysteine through the conserved F or W. The order of the fields is D gene, V gene, J gene, clone size, CDR3 DNA, CDR3 protein. D genes are given only for firm matches. Not every row has a clone size; where given, it reads once, few, many or a size class.

>TRBD2|TRBV3-1/TRBV3-2|TRBJ2-1|-
TGTGCCAGCAGCCCCGGACTAGCGGGGGCTAGGGAGCAGTTCTTC
CASSPGLAGAREQFF
>-|TRBV7-3|TRBJ2-2|-
TGTGCCAGCAGCTTATCCAGGGGCGCGGGCACCGGGGAGCTGTTTTTT
CASSLSRGAGTGELFF
>-|TRBV19|TRBJ1-4|-
TGTGCCAGTAGCCCGGACAGTGTATATGAAAAACTGTTTTTT
CASSPDSVYEKLFF
>-|TRBV4-1|TRBJ1-2|-
TGCGCCAGCAGCCAAGGAATCCTTCGGGCAAGACAGGACCCAACTAACTATGGCTACACCTTC
CASSQGILRARQDPTNYGYTF
>TRBD2|TRBV9|TRBJ2-5|-
TGTGCCAGCAGCGTAGGCCTAGCGGGGGCCCCAAGGTACTTC
CASSVGLAGAPRYF
>TRBD1|TRBV28|TRBJ1-1|-
TGTGCCAGCAGTTTATTTAGGGGGCCAGGCGGGACTGAAGCTTTCTTT
CASSLFRGPGGTEAFF
>-|TRBV4-1|TRBJ2-4|-
TGCGCCAGCAGCCAAGGTCACAGGGAATTCTCCTCGGCCAAAAACATTCAGTACTTC
CASSQGHREFSSAKNIQYF
>TRBD1|TRBV25-1|TRBJ1-1|-
TGTGCCAGCAGTGAATTAGGCAGTGGACAGGGGGCTGGAGCTTTCTTT
CASSELGSGQGAGAFF
>TRBD1|TRBV2|TRBJ1-4|-
TGTGCCAGCAGGGACAGGGGTTCAACTAATGAAAAACTGTTTTTT
CASRDRGSTNEKLFF
>TRBD1|TRBV30|TRBJ2-7|-
TGTGCCTGCCAGGGACAGGTCTCCTACGAGCAGTACTTC
CACQGQVSYEQYF
>-|TRBV25-1|TRBJ2-2|-
TGTGCCAGCAGTGAATTGTCTAGCACCGGGGAGCTGTTTTTT
CASSELSSTGELFF
>TRBD2|TRBV9|TRBJ2-5|-
TGTGCCAGCAGCGTAGCTGGGACTAGCGGGGGGTACCAAGAGACCCAGTACTTC
CASSVAGTSGGYQETQYF
>-|TRBV6-6|TRBJ1-2|few
TGTGCCAGCAGGGGGGGATCAAGGCACGGCTACACCTTC
CASRGGSRHGYTF
>-|TRBV7-8|TRBJ1-1|-
TGTGCCAGCAGCTTATCCCAGACATTTAGCGATGAAGCTTTCTTT
CASSLSQTFSDEAFF
>-|TRBV18|TRBJ1-5|-
TGTGCCAGCTCACCGGACATCTCAAATCAGCCCCAGCATTTT
CASSPDISNQPQHF
>-|TRBV5-1|TRBJ1-1|-
TGCGCCAGCAGCACCCGGGGGGGCACCACTGAAGCTTTCTTT
CASSTRGGTTEAFF
>-|TRBV19|TRBJ1-1|-
TGTGCCAGTAGTACCTTCCCGGAGGGGAACACTGAAGCTTTCTTT
CASSTFPEGNTEAFF
>-|TRBV5-1|TRBJ2-3|-
TGCGCCAGCAGCCGGGCGGGCCCAGATACGCAGTATTTT
CASSRAGPDTQYF
>TRBD1|TRBV2|TRBJ1-5|-
TGTGCCAGCAGCGTACAGGGGTCCCAGCCCCAGCATTTT
CASSVQGSQPQHF
>TRBD1|TRBV19|TRBJ1-2|-
TGTGCCAGTAATGAAGGGGGCCTCTATGGCTACACCTTC
CASNEGGLYGYTF
>-|TRBV27|TRBJ2-2|-
TGTGCCAGCAGTTATCATACAGGGTTCCCCGGGGAGCTGTTTTTT
CASSYHTGFPGELFF
>TRBD2|TRBV4-3|TRBJ2-7|-
TGCGCCAGCAGCCAGGGACTAGCGGGGGGGCGGTCCTACGAGCAGTACTTC
CASSQGLAGGRSYEQYF
>TRBD1|TRBV19|TRBJ2-7|few
TGTGCCAGTAGCCCGACAGGGGACGAGCAGTACTTC
CASSPTGDEQYF
>-|TRBV2|TRBJ1-5|-
TGTGCCAGCAGGATGGGGGCTAATAGCAATCAGCCCCAGCATTTT
CASRMGANSNQPQHF
>-|TRBV7-6|TRBJ2-7|-
TGTGCCAGCAGCCCAAGGGGTTACTCCTACGAGCAGTACTTC
CASSPRGYSYEQYF
>TRBD1|TRBV30|TRBJ2-7|-
TGTGCCTGGAGTGCGGGACAGGGCTACGAGCAGTACTTC
CAWSAGQGYEQYF
>-|TRBV10-3|TRBJ2-2|-
TGTGCCATCAGTGAGTGGGGTAGCGGAAACACCGGGGAGCTGTTTTTT
CAISEWGSGNTGELFF
>TRBD1|TRBV10-3|TRBJ1-5|-
TGTGCCATCAGTGAGTCGCTGAACAGGGGGGCGGATCAGCCCCAGCATTTT
CAISESLNRGADQPQHF
>-|TRBV27|TRBJ2-4|few
TGTGCCAGCAGTCCAGGGATTGGGCTAGCCAAAAACATTCAGTACTTC
CASSPGIGLAKNIQYF
>-|TRBV4-1|TRBJ1-5|once
TGCGCCAGCAGCCAAGATGTAGGGGCCCGCAATCAGCCCCAGCATTTT
CASSQDVGARNQPQHF
>-|TRBV6-5|TRBJ2-5|-
TGTGCCACCCGGGTCCCGATTTACCAAGAGACCCAGTACTTC
CATRVPIYQETQYF
>-|TRBV5-1|TRBJ2-2|-
TGCGCCAGCAGCTTGGCCGCGACAAACACCGGGGAGCTGTTTTTT
CASSLAATNTGELFF
>TRBD1|TRBV3-1/TRBV3-2|TRBJ1-5|few
TGTGCCAGCAGCTTAATCGGGACAGACTATAGCAATCAGCCCCAGCATTTT
CASSLIGTDYSNQPQHF
>TRBD1|TRBV2|TRBJ2-1|-
TGTGCCAGCAGTGAAAGGGACAGGGGCGTCAAGTTCTTC
CASSERDRGVKFF
>TRBD1|TRBV13|TRBJ1-5|-
TGTGCCAGCAGCCTTGGGACAGGGTCTCAGCCCCAGCATTTT
CASSLGTGSQPQHF
>-|TRBV19|TRBJ1-5|-
TGTGCCAGTAGTTGGCGAGGTCCGGAGCACGCAAATCAGCCCCAGCATTTT
CASSWRGPEHANQPQHF
>TRBD2|TRBV4-3|TRBJ2-2|few
TGCGCCAGCAGCCAGGTAGCGGGGGGCTACACCGGGGAGCTGTTTTTT
CASSQVAGGYTGELFF
>TRBD2|TRBV6-5|TRBJ2-7|-
TGTGCCAGCAGTAACGGGGGGTGGTTGGCCTACGAGCAGTACTTC
CASSNGGWLAYEQYF
>TRBD1|TRBV11-2|TRBJ1-2|-
TGTGCCAGCAGCTTTCAGGGGGCGGAGGAAGGTGGCTACACCTTC
CASSFQGAEEGGYTF
>TRBD1|TRBV5-4|TRBJ1-1|once
TGTGCCAGCAGTTACGACAGGGTGAACACTGAAGCTTTCTTT
CASSYDRVNTEAFF
>-|TRBV30|TRBJ1-1|-
TGTGCCTGGAGTGTACTTTGGGGGCGGCGGACTGAAGCTTTCTTT
CAWSVLWGRRTEAFF
>-|TRBV7-3|TRBJ2-5|-
TGTGCCAGCAGCTTAACTGGAGCTAGGCGGGAGACCCAGTACTTC
CASSLTGARRETQYF
>-|TRBV24-1|TRBJ1-1|-
TGTGCCACCAGAGTAAGGGGGAACACTGAAGCTTTCTTT
CATRVRGNTEAFF
>TRBD1|TRBV6-5|TRBJ1-1|once
TGTGCCAGCAGTTACGGGACAGGGGGCACTGAAGCTTTCTTT
CASSYGTGGTEAFF
>TRBD1|TRBV10-2|TRBJ1-5|-
TGCGCCAGCAGTGAGCCAGGGACAGGGAGCAATCAGCCCCAGCATTTT
CASSEPGTGSNQPQHF